The 25 T cell receptor beta chains given below trace back to one sample, sequenced in a study of PD-1 blockade in classical Hodgkin lymphoma. Sequencing was performed with immunoSEQ multiplex PCR; in TCRdb, only in-frame clones are kept and a portion is missing. The sample consists of 90,000 to 100,000 clones, roughly 92% of them appearing once. Patients all relapsed after autologous stem cell transplantation, and there was variation in brentuximab vedotin exposure. The starting material was peripheral blood mononuclear cells (PBMCs), obtained at baseline. These receptors all come from a human donor with classical Hodgkin lymphoma.

The rearrangement joins TRBV4-1 to TRBJ1-1; weak D call: TRBD1 (5 bases). Trimming cost V 1 base and J 12 bases, with 21 bases left between them. Germline V lookup: CDR1 MGHRA, CDR2 YSYEKL. The CDR3 has 15 amino acids. CDR3 bases: TGCGCCAGCAGCCAAGTGGCCAGTACCATCTCAGGGTCTTTCTTT. Its translation is CASSQVASTISGSFF.

The chain joins TRBV11-2 to TRBJ2-7; unclear D gene. CDR3 size: 14 residues. Trimming shortened V by 0 bases and J by 3 bases, and 9 bases separated the two germline ends. In germline, CDR1 is SGHAT, CDR2 FQNNGV. In DNA form, the CDR3 reads TGTGCCAGCAGCTTAGAGCGAGCGAGCTACGAGCAGTACTTC. Its translation: CASSLERASYEQYF.

This chain links TRBV25-1 with TRBJ2-3; D unresolved. Germline V gives CDR1 MGHDK, CDR2 SYGVNS. The V end was cut by 6 bases, the J end by 0 bases, with 13 bases between. There are 15 residues in the CDR3. The CDR3 region has the DNA TGTGCCAGCAGAGGAGCCTTCCCTAGCACAGATACGCAGTATTTT. Protein product: CASRGAFPSTDTQYF.

The J gene is TRBJ2-7, the V gene TRBV6-6, with no clear D. This CDR3 is built from 12 residues. The germline gives CDR1 MNHNY, CDR2 SVGAGI (reference sequence). The V end lost 8 bases, the J end lost 2 bases, and 10 bases lay between the germline ends. The CDR3 coding sequence is TGTGCCAGCGGCGGACCCGCCTACGAGCAGTACTTC. Its translation: CASGGPAYEQYF.

V is TRBV6-1 and J is TRBJ1-5; D call uncertain. The CDR3 sequence is 14 residues long. V was pared by 5 bases and J by 5 bases, with 13 bases between. Germline assignment: CDR1 MNHNS and CDR2 SASEGT. Here the CDR3 reads CASSFGPYYQPQHF. CDR3 DNA: TGTGCCAGCAGTTTCGGGCCTTACTATCAGCCCCAGCATTTT.

V gene TRBV19 combines with J gene TRBJ2-2; D possibly uses TRBD1 or TRBD2 (5 bases each). CDR1 is LNHDA, CDR2 SQIVND, per germline (reference sequence). This CDR3 contains 15 residues. V was clipped by 7 bases and J by 4 bases, with 16 bases between them. The CDR3: CASNVARGATGELFF. For the CDR3, the DNA is TGTGCCAGTAACGTGGCCCGAGGGGCCACCGGGGAGCTGTTTTTT.

The V and J genes are TRBV18 and TRBJ1-2; D gene uncertain. Per the germline V gene, CDR1 is KGHSH and CDR2 is LQKENI. The length of the CDR3 is 16 residues. Trimming took off 4 bases at V and 6 bases at J, with 21 bases between the two ends. As DNA, the CDR3 is TGTGCCAGCTCACGATCCGGGAGCCAAGTTGGTGATGGCTACACCTTC. Its protein is CASSRSGSQVGDGYTF.

The chain is built from TRBV7-9 and TRBJ2-2; D uncertain. Germline V gives CDR1 SEHNR, CDR2 FQNEAQ (reference sequence). CDR3 length: 11 residues. V gave up 3 bases and J gave up 6 bases, with 2 bases separating them. Written as DNA, the CDR3 is TGTGCCAGCAGCTTTGCCGGGGAGCTGTTTTTT. Translated, it gives CASSFAGELFF.

This clone was counted a few times. The J gene is TRBJ2-1, the V gene TRBV10-2; D is perhaps TRBD2 (6 bases). The CDR3 is 13 amino acids. CDR1 is WSHSY, CDR2 SAAADI, per germline. Trimming took off 4 bases at V and 2 bases at J, with 6 bases between the two ends. CDR3 amino acids: CASSGTTYNEQFF. CDR3 coding DNA: TGCGCCAGCAGTGGGACTACCTACAATGAGCAGTTCTTC.

This chain links TRBV5-4 with TRBJ2-7; D is ambiguous. Germline V gene data show CDR1 as SGHNT and CDR2 as YYREEE (reference sequence). With 0 bases removed from V and 7 bases from J, the gap between germline ends came to 5 bases. This CDR3 contains 11 residues. The DNA for the CDR3 is TGTGCCAGCAGCTTGGCCGGGGAGCAGTACTTC. Translated, it gives CASSLAGEQYF.

This chain connects TRBV5-6 to TRBJ2-7, with 7 nucleotides matching TRBD1. Germline V CDR1 and CDR2: SGHDT, YYEEEE. The CDR3 spans 13 residues. Trimming at V came to 2 bases and at J to 3 bases, leaving 2 bases not matched to a gene. The CDR3 DNA follows: TGTGCCAGCAGCTTAACAGGGGACTACGAGCAGTACTTC. It translates to CASSLTGDYEQYF.

This chain uses TRBV5-5 with TRBJ2-3; a weak D match, TRBD2 (6 bases). V was pared by 5 bases and J by 2 bases, with 21 bases between. The CDR3 runs 17 residues. CDR1 SGHKS and CDR2 YYEKEE come from the germline V gene (reference sequence). The CDR3 protein is CASRPLAASGYTDTQYF. Written as DNA, the CDR3 is TGTGCCAGCAGACCGTTAGCGGCCAGTGGGTACACAGATACGCAGTATTTT.

Note on this clone: One end of the junction is discordant with germline, which a read error may explain. This chain uses TRBV6-1 with TRBJ1-2; D gene uncertain. Germline CDR1 MNHNS, CDR2 SASEGT. The CDR3 loop spans 15 amino acids. The CDR3 DNA reads TGTGCCGGCAGTGAACCCTCGGGAGCTAACTATGGCTACACCTTC. Translation gives CAGSEPSGANYGYTF.

The chain recombines TRBV19 with TRBJ1-1; D remains unclear. This CDR3 contains 13 residues. V dropped 3 bases and J dropped 5 bases, with 10 bases sitting between them. CDR1 is LNHDA and CDR2 is SQIVND in the germline V gene (reference sequence). For the CDR3, the DNA is TGTGCCAGTAGTATTGTCGGCCAGACTGAAGCTTTCTTT. Protein sequence: CASSIVGQTEAFF.

The chain couples TRBV18 to TRBJ1-1, with 7 bases aligning to TRBD1. Germline V lookup: CDR1 KGHSH, CDR2 LQKENI. The CDR3 loop spans 15 amino acids. The J segment lost 5 bases and the V segment lost 3 bases, leaving 9 bases of the junction unmatched. The CDR3 here is CASSPLDRLTTEAFF. The CDR3 DNA reads TGTGCCAGCTCACCGTTGGACAGGCTAACGACTGAAGCTTTCTTT.

The chain is built from TRBV29-1 and TRBJ2-3, with 7 nucleotides matching TRBD1. Germline V CDR1 and CDR2: SQVTM, ANQGSEA. V was pared by 3 bases and J by 3 bases, with 6 bases of the junction left unmatched. The CDR3 is made up of 14 amino acids. The CDR3 nucleotides are TGCAGCGTTGACTCGGTACAGGGGACAGATACGCAGTATTTT. Its translation is CSVDSVQGTDTQYF.

The rearrangement joins TRBV18 to TRBJ2-7; no clear D gene. The length of the CDR3 is 15 residues. Trimming shortened V by 3 bases and J by 1 base, and 13 bases separated the two germline ends. From germline, CDR1 is KGHSH and CDR2 LQKENI. In DNA, the CDR3 is TGTGCCAGCTCACCGCTTTGGACCTCGTCCTACGAGCAGTACTTC. Protein product: CASSPLWTSSYEQYF.

This clone was observed once. The chain carries TRBV6-6 and TRBJ1-5; D possibly corresponds to TRBD1 (6 bases). The CDR3 extends over 15 amino acids. Germline V CDR1 and CDR2: MNHNY, SVGAGI (reference sequence). The V and J ends lost 4 bases and 4 bases respectively, with 14 bases between them. CDR3 region: CASSSTLGQNQPQHF. For the CDR3, the DNA is TGTGCCAGCAGTTCAACGCTGGGACAAAATCAGCCCCAGCATTTT.

This chain links TRBV7-8 with TRBJ2-7; either TRBD1 or TRBD2 may fit D (5 bases each). The CDR3 sequence is 15 residues long. From germline, CDR1 is SGHVS and CDR2 FQNEAQ. The ends were cut back, 5 bases at V and 3 bases at J, with 17 bases in the middle. The CDR3 sequence: CASSEPGRGIYEQYF. Here the CDR3 DNA reads TGTGCCAGCAGCGAACCGGGACGAGGTATCTACGAGCAGTACTTC. Using reference TRBV7-8 and TRBJ2-7 for the parts outside the CDR3, the full variable domain is GAGVSQSPRYKVAKRGQDVALRCDPISGHVSLFWYQQALGQGPEFLTYFQNEAQLDKSGLPSDRFFAERPEGSVSTLKIQRTQQEDSAVYLCASSEPGRGIYEQYFGPGTRLTVT.

The chain carries TRBV6-5 and TRBJ2-7, with D perhaps TRBD2 (7 bases). CDR1 MNHEY and CDR2 SVGAGI come from the germline V gene. CDR3 length: 14 amino acids. The V and J ends lost 6 bases and 6 bases respectively, with 18 bases between them. CDR3 nucleotides: TGTGCCAGCAGGGTCGCGGGGGAGGGGGTCGAGCAGTACTTC. It codes for CASRVAGEGVEQYF.

The J gene is TRBJ2-7, the V gene TRBV4-1; unclear D gene. V was cut by 0 bases and J by 3 bases, with 12 bases left in between. Looked up from germline, CDR1 is MGHRA and CDR2 is YSYEKL. The CDR3 is made up of 15 amino acids. CDR3 bases: TGCGCCAGCAGCCAAGATCGCGACGGATACTACGAGCAGTACTTC. Translating gives CASSQDRDGYYEQYF.

J is TRBJ1-1 and V is TRBV27, with D unresolved. CDR1 and CDR2 from the germline V gene are MNHEY and SMNVEV (reference sequence). The V end lost 3 bases, the J end lost 6 bases, and 5 bases lay between the germline ends. CDR3 length: 11 residues. CDR3 coding DNA: TGTGCCAGCAGTTTTCAGTCTGAAGCTTTCTTT. Translated, it gives CASSFQSEAFF.

The chain is built from TRBV4-1 and TRBJ2-2; a weak D match, TRBD2 (6 bases). The germline V gene has CDR1 MGHRA and CDR2 YSYEKL. CDR3 size: 17 residues. V shed 4 bases and J shed 2 bases, with 17 bases lying between them. In DNA, the CDR3 is TGCGCCAGCAGCCGAGCACGACTAGAGAGTAACACCGGGGAGCTGTTTTTT. Amino acids: CASSRARLESNTGELFF.

The rearrangement uses TRBV29-1 and TRBJ2-7; tentatively, D is TRBD1 (6 bases). Trimming cost V 4 bases and J 4 bases, with 20 bases left between them. The CDR3 length is 15 residues. CDR1 SQVTM and CDR2 ANQGSEA come from the germline V gene. CDR3 protein: CSVGVKGGPGYEQYF. DNA for the CDR3: TGCAGCGTTGGCGTAAAAGGGGGTCCCGGGTACGAGCAGTACTTC.

The J gene is TRBJ2-7, the V gene TRBV9; TRBD2 agrees at 9 bases. Unmatched junction bases numbered 10, after V lost 3 bases and J lost 6 bases. Germline values: CDR1 SGDLS, CDR2 YYNGEE. There are 15 residues in the CDR3. The chain's CDR3 is CASSDTLAGKVEQYF. CDR3 bases: TGTGCCAGCAGCGATACTCTAGCGGGAAAAGTCGAGCAGTACTTC.